The 8 T cell receptor delta chains presented below share a single source sample, sequenced in a study of gamma-delta chains in newborns, infants, children. TCRdb redid the clone calls on the reads with CATT. The table shows more than 5,000 delta-chain clones, with less than 20% occurring only once. Sequences were obtained from blood. All receptors derive from a child who was a newborn, infant or young child, either healthy, febrile or measles-vaccinated (not recorded which).

This clone appeared once. With a much larger clone just one base away, this may be a read error. The rearrangement links TRDV2 to TRDJ3; 9 bases fit TRDD3. TCRdb carries no J gene annotation; the J gene was assigned here by matching the DNA with germline. Germline CDR1 is GEAIGNYY and CDR2 is EKD. The CDR3 spans 20 residues. In nucleotides, the CDR3 is TGTGCCTGTGACACGCTGTATGGGGGGGATACACCCTGGGACACCCGAAAGATGTTTTTC. It translates to CACDTLYGGDTPWDTRKMFF.

This clone was counted only a few times. One base away lies a much larger clone, so this may be a sequencing read error. Other nucleotide sequences in the sample specify the same CDR3. The rearrangement joins TRDV2 to TRDJ1, with TRDD3 identical over 8 bases. The CDR3 covers 16 residues. Looked up from germline, CDR1 is GEAIGNYY and CDR2 is EKD. CDR3 nucleotides: TGTGCCTGCGACACAATCGCCTCTACTGGGGGCGATAAACTCATCTTT. The encoded protein is CACDTIASTGGDKLIF.

Concerning this clone itself: A much larger clone differs from this one at a single base, so this may be a read error. For the CDR3, the DNA is TGTGCCCGTGACACACTCGGCGTACTGGGGGATAGCTCCTGGGACACCCGACAGATGTTTTTC. This gives the protein CARDTLGVLGDSSWDTRQMFF. J is TRDJ3 and V is TRDV2, with 11 bases lining up with TRDD3. Germline V gene sequence: CDR1 GEAIGNYY, CDR2 EKD. The CDR3 spans 21 residues.

This clone was counted between two and nine times. The sample contains more than one DNA sequence encoding this CDR3. The chain combines TRDV2 with TRDJ1; 10 positions agree with TRDD3. V lost 0 bases, J lost 3 bases, and 12 bases stayed unmatched. The length of the CDR3 is 18 residues. Germline V CDR1 and CDR2: GEAIGNYY, EKD. The DNA for the CDR3 is TGTGCCTGTGACACCGGGCCCAATACTGGGGGATTGGCCGATAAACTCATCTTT. Amino acid sequence: CACDTGPNTGGLADKLIF.

Concerning this clone itself: The same CDR3 can be traced to other DNA sequences in this sample. The V call is TRDV2, the J call TRDJ1, with 8 bases identical to TRDD3. TCRdb gives no J gene; it was assigned here by matching the DNA to germline. Germline V CDR1 and CDR2: GEAIGNYY, EKD. The V gene end was trimmed by 0 bases and the J gene end by 0 bases; junction bases not matched to a gene: 29. This CDR3 spans 24 amino acids. The DNA of the CDR3 is TGTGCCTGTGACACCTTGAACCCCTTAAAAAAACTGGGGGTTCACGGGTCGTACACCGATAAACTCATCTTT. It codes for CACDTLNPLKKLGVHGSYTDKLIF.

The J gene is TRDJ1, the V gene TRDV2; 7 bases are a match to TRDD3. The CDR3 consists of 15 residues. The J segment lost 0 bases and the V segment lost 2 bases, leaving 5 bases of the junction unmatched. Germline loops: CDR1 GEAIGNYY, CDR2 EKD. CDR3 in amino acids: CACDKLGLNTDKLIF. The DNA of the CDR3 is TGTGCCTGTGACAAACTGGGGCTAAACACCGATAAACTCATCTTT.

This clone was seen only a few times. The sample holds other DNA sequences that translate to the same CDR3. The gene calls are TRDV2 and TRDJ1; unclear D gene. CDR3 length: 20 residues. Germline CDR1 reads GEAIGNYY; CDR2 reads EKD. Trimming stripped 3 bases from V and 5 bases from J, with 33 bases between. The CDR3 region is CACDPLGVLGAQDGSDKLIF. The DNA of the CDR3 is TGTGCCTGTGACCCACTAGGAGTACTCGGGGCTCAAGATGGGTCAGATAAACTCATCTTT.

With respect to this clone: A read error is possible here, since a much larger clone lies one base away. V gene TRDV2 combines with J gene TRDJ3; D gene uncertain. The J gene is absent in TCRdb and was assigned here via DNA matching to germline. Germline CDR1 is GEAIGNYY and CDR2 is EKD. V shed 5 bases and J shed 1 base, with 14 bases lying between them. The CDR3 covers 17 residues. The CDR3 spells CACGPLPGSWDTRQMFF. Here the CDR3 DNA reads TGTGCCTGTGGCCCCCTCCCCGGTTCCTGGGACACCCGACAGATGTTTTTC.